This paragraph reports one T cell receptor beta chain. The CDR3 extends over 13 amino acids. J gave up 3 bases and V 4 bases, and 3 bases lay outside the gene matches. The V gene's germline CDR1 is MGHRA and CDR2 YSYEKL. The data were obtained in a study of blood T cell repertoires in COVID-19. The repertoire was sequenced with immunoSEQ multiplex PCR; TCRdb's copy has only in-frame clones and lacks some. In the table there are 61,000 or so clones, around 80% of which are singletons. The TCR was taken from a woman aged 70-85 years with acute or convalescent COVID-19. The material sequenced was peripheral blood. The J gene is TRBJ2-7, the V gene TRBV4-1, with TRBD1 matching over 7 bases. The CDR3 DNA sequence: TGCGCCAGCAGCCGGGACAGCTTCTACGAGCAGTACTTC. Its protein product is CASSRDSFYEQYF.